This T cell receptor beta chain was recorded in a study of blood T cell repertoires in COVID-19. Study-wide context: The origin of the acute and convalescent COVID-19 samples was the United States, Italy and Spain. Sample material is recorded as cDNA or gDNA derived from T cells, B-cell-depleted T cells, or PBMCs.

Authors' data handling: Reference gene primer amplification gave nucleated cell count estimates. The repertoire was sequenced with immunoSEQ multiplex PCR; TCRdb's copy has only in-frame clones and lacks some. The DNA gave D and trimming, while V, J and clone size come from that table. The profile shows about 200,000 clones, 85% to 90% of them singletons. J lost 5 bases, V lost 2 bases, and 9 bases had no gene match. This CDR3 region has 16 residues. The V gene's germline CDR1 is SGDLS and CDR2 YYNGEE. The clonotype comes from a human donor in a cohort sampled during active COVID-19. The chain has TRBV9 and TRBJ2-1; 8 bases map to TRBD1. Input material: peripheral blood. CDR3 amino acids: CASSVSGGQVNNEQFF. In DNA form, the CDR3 reads TGTGCCAGCAGCGTGAGTGGGGGACAGGTCAACAATGAGCAGTTCTTC.